Detailed here is one T cell receptor (beta chain). Vbeta (60) and Jbeta (13) primers were used in the PCR. Assay used: immunoSEQ multiplex PCR; TCRdb lists only in-frame clones, some missing. The sample records 150,000 to 200,000 clones, around 82% being singletons. This specimen comes from a study of cytomegalovirus exposure and HLA in healthy donors. Across the whole study: Tens of millions of unique TCR sequences came from HLA-typed donors in an early release.

The CDR3 totals 15 residues. The V gene's germline CDR1 is LGHNA and CDR2 YSLEER. Trimming removed 0 bases from V and 5 bases from J; junction bases left unmatched: 3. The material sequenced was PBMCs. The source is a middle-aged man in good health and CMV-seropositive. The chain uses TRBV4-3 and TRBJ1-5, with 8 bases identical to TRBD1. The CDR3 DNA is TGCGCCAGCAGCCAAGATGCCAGGGGGCATCAGCCCCAGCATTTT. Translation gives CASSQDARGHQPQHF.